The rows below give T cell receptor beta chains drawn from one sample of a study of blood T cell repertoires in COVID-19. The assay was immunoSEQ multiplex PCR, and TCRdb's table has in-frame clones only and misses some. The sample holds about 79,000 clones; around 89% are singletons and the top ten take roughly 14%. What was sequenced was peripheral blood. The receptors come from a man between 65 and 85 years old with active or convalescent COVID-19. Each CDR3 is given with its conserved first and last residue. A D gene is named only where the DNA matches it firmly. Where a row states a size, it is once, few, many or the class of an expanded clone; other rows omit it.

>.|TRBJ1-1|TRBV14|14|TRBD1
CASSVGQGNTEAFF
TGTGCCAGCAGCGTAGGACAGGGGAACACTGAAGCTTTCTTT
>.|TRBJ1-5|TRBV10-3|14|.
CAISASGLNQPQHF
TGTGCCATCAGTGCGTCAGGACTTAATCAGCCCCAGCATTTT
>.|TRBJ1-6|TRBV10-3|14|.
CAISDLLHNSPLHF
TGTGCCATCAGTGATCTCCTCCATAATTCACCCCTCCACTTT
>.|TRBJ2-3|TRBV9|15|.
CASSGGSTSTDTQYF
TGTGCCAGCAGTGGGGGCAGTACTAGCACAGATACGCAGTATTTT
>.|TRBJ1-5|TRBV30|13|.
CAWSVREDQPQHF
TGTGCCTGGAGTGTCCGAGAGGATCAGCCCCAGCATTTT
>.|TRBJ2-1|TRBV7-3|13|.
CASSLGQPNEQFF
TGTGCCAGCAGCTTAGGACAGCCCAATGAGCAGTTCTTC
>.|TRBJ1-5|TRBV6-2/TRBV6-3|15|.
CASSYSRGSNQPQHF
TGTGCCAGCAGTTACTCAAGAGGTAGCAATCAGCCCCAGCATTTT
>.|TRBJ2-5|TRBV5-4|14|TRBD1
CASSLQGARETQYF
TGTGCCAGCAGCCTACAGGGGGCTCGAGAGACCCAGTACTTC
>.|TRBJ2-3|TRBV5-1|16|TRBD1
CASSQAGTGGTDTQYF
TGCGCCAGCAGCCAAGCCGGGACAGGGGGCACAGATACGCAGTATTTT
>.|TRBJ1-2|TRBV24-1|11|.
CATSERDGYTF
TGTGCCACCAGTGAGCGAGATGGCTACACCTTC
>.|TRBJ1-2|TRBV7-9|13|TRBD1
CASSLGTGESYTF
TGTGCCAGCAGCTTAGGGACAGGGGAAAGCTACACCTTC
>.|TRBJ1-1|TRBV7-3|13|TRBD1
CASSRAGTEVAFF
TGTGCCAGCAGTAGGGCCGGGACAGAGGTGGCTTTCTTT
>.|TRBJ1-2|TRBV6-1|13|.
CASSEGPNYGYTF
TGTGCCAGCAGTGAAGGTCCAAACTATGGCTACACCTTC
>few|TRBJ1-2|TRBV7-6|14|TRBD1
CASSLILQGGGYTF
TGTGCCAGCAGCTTAATACTACAGGGGGGCGGCTACACCTTC
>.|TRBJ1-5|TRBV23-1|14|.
CASSPAGGNQPQHF
TGCGCCAGCAGTCCGGCGGGGGGCAATCAGCCCCAGCATTTT
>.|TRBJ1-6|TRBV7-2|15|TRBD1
CASSLGTGYNSPLHF
TGTGCCAGCAGCTTAGGGACAGGTTATAATTCACCCCTCCACTTT
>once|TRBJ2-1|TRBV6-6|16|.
CASSYSRLVTYNEQFF
TGTGCCAGCAGTTACTCCAGACTAGTTACCTACAATGAGCAGTTCTTC
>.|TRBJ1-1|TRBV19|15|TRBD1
CASRSTGEGRTEAFF
TGTGCCAGTAGATCGACAGGGGAAGGCCGCACTGAAGCTTTCTTT
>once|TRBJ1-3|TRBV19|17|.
CASSRSGRTYRGNTIYF
TGTGCCAGTAGCCGAAGCGGACGGACCTATAGAGGAAACACCATATATTTT
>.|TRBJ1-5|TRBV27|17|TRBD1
CASSLKGAGISNQPQHF
TGTGCCAGCAGTTTAAAGGGGGCGGGTATTAGCAATCAGCCCCAGCATTTT
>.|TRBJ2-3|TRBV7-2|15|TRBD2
CASSLAGGPSDTQYF
TGTGCCAGCAGCCTAGCGGGAGGGCCGTCAGATACGCAGTATTTT
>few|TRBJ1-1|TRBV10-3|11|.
CAIILQGEAFF
TGTGCCATAATCTTACAGGGCGAAGCTTTCTTT
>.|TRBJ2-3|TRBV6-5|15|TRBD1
CASSRPGTGTDTQYF
TGTGCCAGCAGCCGCCCCGGGACAGGGACAGATACGCAGTATTTT
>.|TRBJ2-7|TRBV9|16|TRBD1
CASSAYTGTGGDEQYF
TGTGCCAGCAGCGCATATACCGGGACAGGGGGTGACGAGCAGTACTTC